The subject of this entry is one T cell receptor (beta chain). These data belong to a study of shared clonotypes between healthy human individuals. Assay used: immunoSEQ multiplex PCR; TCRdb lists only in-frame clones, some missing. The sample consists of about 2.1 million clones, roughly 91% of them appearing once. CD8 cells classed as naive were CD45RO-negative and positively selected for CCR7, excluding terminally differentiated effector memory CD45RA+ cells. Germline-derived CDR1 and CDR2 are SGDLS and YYNGEE. The CDR3 extends over 16 amino acids. Trimming left V 2 bases short and J 6 bases short, with 19 bases between.

Material: naive CD8+ T cells from PBMCs. This chain joins TRBV9 and TRBJ2-3; weak D call: TRBD2 (6 bases). This receptor was identified in a man in his late teens or twenties in good health. Some clones in this sample may be carry-over from other donors' samples. CDR3 sequence: CASSVQRALRSDTQYF. CDR3 in DNA: TGTGCCAGCAGCGTTCAGCGGGCACTCAGGTCGGATACGCAGTATTTT.